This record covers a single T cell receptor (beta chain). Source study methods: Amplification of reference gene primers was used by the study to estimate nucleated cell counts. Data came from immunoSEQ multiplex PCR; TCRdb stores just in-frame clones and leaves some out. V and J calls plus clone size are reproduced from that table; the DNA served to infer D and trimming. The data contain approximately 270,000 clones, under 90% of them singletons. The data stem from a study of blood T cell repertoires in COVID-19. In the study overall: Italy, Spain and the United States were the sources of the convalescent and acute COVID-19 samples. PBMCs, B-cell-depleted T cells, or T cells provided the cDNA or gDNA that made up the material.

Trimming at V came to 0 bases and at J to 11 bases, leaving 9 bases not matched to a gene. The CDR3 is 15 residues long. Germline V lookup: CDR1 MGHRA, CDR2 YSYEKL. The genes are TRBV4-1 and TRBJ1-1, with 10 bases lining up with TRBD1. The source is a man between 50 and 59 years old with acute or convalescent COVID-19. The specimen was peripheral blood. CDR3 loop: CASSQDRDRGYSAFF. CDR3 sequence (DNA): TGCGCCAGCAGCCAAGACCGGGACAGGGGATATTCGGCTTTCTTT.